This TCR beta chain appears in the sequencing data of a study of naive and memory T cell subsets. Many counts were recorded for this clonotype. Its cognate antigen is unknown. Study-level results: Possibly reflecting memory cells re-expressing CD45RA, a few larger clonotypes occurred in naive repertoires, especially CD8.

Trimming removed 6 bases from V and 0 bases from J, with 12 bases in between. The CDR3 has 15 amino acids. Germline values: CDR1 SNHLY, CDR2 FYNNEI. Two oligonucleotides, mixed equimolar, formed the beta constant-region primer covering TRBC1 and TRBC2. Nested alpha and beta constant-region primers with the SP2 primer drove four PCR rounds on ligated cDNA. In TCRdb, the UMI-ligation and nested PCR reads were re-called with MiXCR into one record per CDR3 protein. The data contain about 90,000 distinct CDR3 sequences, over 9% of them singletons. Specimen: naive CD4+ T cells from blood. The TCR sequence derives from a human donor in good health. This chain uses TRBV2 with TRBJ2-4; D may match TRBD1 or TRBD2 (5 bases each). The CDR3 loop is CASRRDGLAKNIQYF. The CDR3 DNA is TGTGCCAGCAGGAGGGACGGTTTAGCCAAAAACATTCAGTACTTC.